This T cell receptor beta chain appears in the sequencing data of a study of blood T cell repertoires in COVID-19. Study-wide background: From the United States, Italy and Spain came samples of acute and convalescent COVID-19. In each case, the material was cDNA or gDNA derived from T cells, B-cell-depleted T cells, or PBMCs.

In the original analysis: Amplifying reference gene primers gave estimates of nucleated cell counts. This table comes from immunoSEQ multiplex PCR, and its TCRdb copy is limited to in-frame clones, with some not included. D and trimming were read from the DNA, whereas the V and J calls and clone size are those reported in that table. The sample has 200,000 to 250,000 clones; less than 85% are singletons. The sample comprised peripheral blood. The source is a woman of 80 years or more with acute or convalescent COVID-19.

CDR3 sequence reads: CASSTQTGSRSGANVLTF. For the CDR3, the DNA is TGTGCCAGTAGTACACAGACAGGGTCTCGCTCTGGGGCCAACGTCCTGACTTTC. The V call is TRBV19, the J call TRBJ2-6; TRBD1 aligns across 7 bases. The CDR3 length is 18 residues. Germline CDR1 LNHDA, CDR2 SQIVND (reference sequence). The V segment lost 4 bases and the J segment 0 bases; nucleotides outside the gene matches: 9.